This T cell receptor (beta chain) was sequenced for a study of regulatory T cells in long-lasting Graves disease. This clonotype appeared many times. V lost 0 bases and J lost 4, with 6 bases in between. This CDR3 contains 13 residues. The V gene's germline CDR1 is MNHNS and CDR2 SASEGT. Time point in this sample: newly diagnosed GD, antithyroid drugs for less than 3 months. PBMC RNA served as the TCR library source. CDR3 regions were amplified by Arm-PCR using iRepertoire HTBI primers to build TCR beta libraries. Each CDR3 protein gets one entry after TCRdb re-called the multiplex PCR reads with MiXCR. The sample includes about 350,000 distinct CDR3 sequences, 15% to 20% seen only once; the top ten take around 20%. Separately, the same data were catalogued under a study of T cells in Graves' hyperthyroidism and ophthalmopathy. According to that study: TCR CDR3 underwent first-round RT-PCR with the HTBI primer set. Stable hyperthyroidism was told apart from ophthalmopathy by a model built on 13 V-J features.

The receptor was isolated from a woman under 30 with Graves disease. Sequenced material: peripheral blood mononuclear cells (PBMCs), taken at new diagnosis, from a patient treated with antithyroid drugs. V and J are TRBV6-1 and TRBJ1-1; D remains ambiguous. CDR3 in DNA: TGTGCCAGCAGTGAAGCGACGGTCACTGAAGCTTTCTTT. Amino acid sequence: CASSEATVTEAFF.